The next 29 T cell receptor beta chains were all read from a single sample in a study of metastatic and nonmetastatic thyroid tumors. With MiXCR, TCRdb called clones anew from the PCR reads. Among 50,000 to 65,000 clones listed, just over 4% were seen once. There were no patients who had received any treatment before thyroid surgery. The sample taken for sequencing was blood. The receptors derive from a female donor with papillary thyroid cancer or a benign thyroid nodule (not recorded which). Some clones in this sample may be carry-over from other donors' samples.

This clone was counted a few times. The sample contains more than one DNA sequence encoding this CDR3. This chain connects TRBV18 to TRBJ1-1; D gene ambiguous. This CDR3 has 14 amino acids. Germline V CDR1 and CDR2: KGHSH, LQKENI. V was pared by 2 bases and J by 8 bases, with 15 bases between. This chain's CDR3 is CASSPDSLSPEAFF. The CDR3 coding sequence is TGTGCCAGCTCACCAGACTCTCTTTCTCCCGAAGCTTTCTTT.

A word on this clone: One base away lies a much larger clone, so this may be a sequencing read error. This specimen includes other DNA sequences encoding the same CDR3. CDR3 DNA: TGTGCCAGCAGCTTGGAGGCAGGGTCGGGCTACAATGAGCAGTTCTTC. Its protein is CASSLEAGSGYNEQFF. The rearrangement joins TRBV7-3 to TRBJ2-1, with D perhaps being TRBD1 or TRBD2 (5 bases each). V lost 3 bases to trimming and J lost 3 bases, with 15 bases between them. There are 16 residues in the CDR3. Germline values: CDR1 SGHTA, CDR2 FQGTGA.

This clone was observed a few times. The chain employs TRBV28 and TRBJ2-7; TRBD1 is a possible D gene (6 bases). V dropped 7 bases and J dropped 4 bases, with 23 bases sitting between them. This CDR3 spans 16 amino acids. Germline V CDR1 and CDR2: MDHEN, SYDVKM. For the CDR3, the DNA is TGTGCCAGCACCCCGGGACATTGGGCTCGTTCTTACGAGCAGTACTTC. It specifies CASTPGHWARSYEQYF. Full variable domain (remainder filled in from reference TRBV28 and TRBJ2-7): DVKVTQSSRYLVKRTGEKVFLECVQDMDHENMFWYRQDPGLGLRLIYFSYDVKMKEKGDIPEGYSVSREKKERFSLILESASTNQTSMYLCASTPGHWARSYEQYFGPGTRLTVT.

This clone turned up a few times. This may be a read error, as it is one base from a much larger clone. V is TRBV4-2 and J is TRBJ2-7; D perhaps matches TRBD2 (5 bases). There are 14 residues in the CDR3. V dropped 3 bases and J dropped 4 bases, with 13 bases sitting between them. In germline, CDR1 is LGHNA, CDR2 YNFKEQ. For the CDR3, the DNA is TGTGCCAGCAGCCACGATGCCACTAGTTACGAGCAGTACTTC. Its translation: CASSHDATSYEQYF.

Details on this clone: A single base separates this from a much larger clone, so it may be a read error. The chain couples TRBV28 to TRBJ1-4; 8 nucleotides agree with TRBD1. J gave up 14 bases and V 6 bases, and 17 bases lay outside the gene matches. CDR3 length: 15 residues. Germline V gives CDR1 MDHEN, CDR2 SYDVKM. The CDR3 region is CASSTTGADNERLFF. The CDR3 nucleotides are TGTGCCAGCAGCACGACAGGGGCCGATAATGAAAGGCTGTTTTTT.

This clone was seen a handful of times. The CDR3 reads CASSKGGSGVGDTQYF. CDR3 nucleotides: TGTGCCAGCAGCAAAGGCGGGAGTGGGGTGGGAGATACGCAGTATTTT. The chain is built from TRBV7-8 and TRBJ2-3, with 7 bases aligning to TRBD2. With V trimmed by 5 bases and J by 5 bases, 13 bases remained unmatched. The CDR3 totals 16 residues. The germline V gene encodes CDR1 SGHVS and CDR2 FQNEAQ. Together with reference TRBV7-8 and TRBJ2-3, the CDR3 gives the full variable domain: GAGVSQSPRYKVAKRGQDVALRCDPISGHVSLFWYQQALGQGPEFLTYFQNEAQLDKSGLPSDRFFAERPEGSVSTLKIQRTQQEDSAVYLCASSKGGSGVGDTQYFGPGTRLTVL.

Regarding this clone: It is unclear where the CDR3 begins or ends on the DNA, so no DNA is shown, and the CDR3 is as TCRdb lists it. Other DNA sequences in this sample translate to the same CDR3. The chain has TRBV29-1 and TRBJ2-2; the table's TRBD1 call for D was not verified on the DNA. From germline, CDR1 is SQVTM and CDR2 ANQGSEA. The CDR3 is 14 residues long, ends included. This CDR3 reads CSVGQGSGTGELFF.

This clone has just a few counts. The V gene is TRBV6-2 or TRBV6-3, the J gene TRBJ2-2, with 8 bases matching TRBD1. The CDR3 contains 15 residues. CDR1 is MNHEY and CDR2 is SVGEGT in the germline V gene. Trimming took 2 bases from V and 2 from J; bases not matched to a gene: 1. This chain's CDR3 is CASSYDRGNTGELFF. CDR3 coding DNA: TGTGCCAGCAGTTACGACAGGGGAAACACCGGGGAGCTGTTTTTT.

This clone was recorded many times. The chain carries TRBV19 and TRBJ1-5; D is unclear. The germline gives CDR1 LNHDA, CDR2 SQIVND (reference sequence). This CDR3 is built from 16 residues. Deletions cut 5 bases from V and 1 base from J, with 15 bases between. The CDR3 coding sequence is TGTGCCAGTAGTTTCTCCTCTTCGGGGAGCAATCAGCCCCAGCATTTT. Its protein is CASSFSSSGSNQPQHF.

This clone showed up many times. The genes are TRBV5-1 and TRBJ1-1; D is undetermined. V was shortened by 4 bases and J by 2 bases, with 3 bases between the two germline ends. CDR1 and CDR2 (germline): SGHRS, YFSETQ. The CDR3 is made up of 11 amino acids. The CDR3 DNA sequence: TGCGCCAGCAGCACTAACACTGAAGCTTTCTTT. Translating gives CASSTNTEAFF.

This clone was counted many times. CDR3 in amino acids: CASSRGRVLSGNTIYF. The CDR3 DNA sequence: TGTGCCAGCAGCCGCGGCAGGGTCCTCTCTGGAAACACCATATATTTT. The chain links TRBV5-4 to TRBJ1-3; weak D call: TRBD1 (5 bases). Germline CDR1 and CDR2: SGHNT and YYREEE (reference sequence). The V gene lost 4 bases and the J gene lost 0 bases, with 14 bases spanning the gap. The CDR3 contains 16 residues.

This clone is labeled as medium-sized. The V and J genes are TRBV6-1 and TRBJ2-3, with 8 nucleotides matching TRBD2. The CDR3 covers 16 residues. The germline CDR1 and CDR2 sequences are MNHNS and SASEGT. V dropped 6 bases and J dropped 3; count of bases not matched to a gene: 11. The CDR3: CASSPKRERRTDTQYF. DNA of the CDR3: TGTGCCAGCAGCCCCAAGCGGGAGAGGAGGACAGATACGCAGTATTTT.

This clone was found many times. The V and J genes are TRBV20-1 and TRBJ1-6; D is perhaps TRBD1 (5 bases). V was cut by 6 bases and J by 5 bases, with 17 bases left in between. This CDR3 is 15 amino acids long. Germline V gene sequence: CDR1 DFQATT, CDR2 SNEGSKA (reference sequence). The DNA for the CDR3 is TGCAGTGCGGCCCTGACAGTAAAAGATAATTCACCCCTCCACTTT. It specifies CSAALTVKDNSPLHF.

In its sample, this clone was seen many times. This chain uses TRBV5-4 with TRBJ1-1; D is perhaps TRBD1 (5 bases). The V gene's germline CDR1 is SGHNT and CDR2 YYREEE (reference sequence). V lost 4 bases and J lost 5, with 12 bases in between. The CDR3 spans 13 residues. CDR3 nucleotides: TGTGCCAGCAGCCCAGGGTCGAGTACTGAAGCTTTCTTT. This encodes CASSPGSSTEAFF.

This clone showed up many times. CDR3 residues: CASSYAYSPGGGAGDSPLHF. DNA for the CDR3: TGTGCCAGCAGTTACGCCTACTCTCCGGGCGGCGGGGCGGGTGATTCACCCCTCCACTTT. The rearrangement links TRBV6-5 to TRBJ1-6; D is possibly TRBD1 (5 bases). The CDR3 runs to 20 residues. The V gene lost 2 bases and the J gene lost 8 bases, with 28 bases spanning the gap. Germline CDR1 reads MNHEY; CDR2 reads SVGAGI.

This clone showed up many times. One end of the junction is discordant with germline, which a read error may explain. CDR3 bases: TGTGCCAGCAGCCAAGGGAATAGCTTCAATGAGCGGTTCTTC. The encoded protein is CASSQGNSFNERFF. The V gene is TRBV4-2, the J gene TRBJ2-1, with D unresolved. The CDR3 contains 14 residues. CDR1 and CDR2 (germline): LGHNA, YNFKEQ.

This clone was seen at least ten times. The chain carries TRBV9 and TRBJ1-5; 8 bases fit TRBD1. This CDR3 is 19 amino acids long. V lost 3 bases, J lost 6 bases, and 20 bases stayed unmatched. Germline-derived CDR1 and CDR2 are SGDLS and YYNGEE. The CDR3 region has the DNA TGTGCCAGCAGCGGTGGGACAGGTAAACCTCAAGTTCCCAGTCAGCCCCAGCATTTT. Amino acids: CASSGGTGKPQVPSQPQHF.

In its sample, this clone was seen many times. The chain carries TRBV15 and TRBJ2-7; 10 positions match TRBD2. This CDR3 has 16 amino acids. V lost 0 bases and J lost 3; bases outside the gene matches: 5. Germline-derived CDR1 and CDR2 are LNHNV and YYDKDF (reference sequence). In DNA, the CDR3 is TGTGCCACCAGCAGAGATTTTGCTAGCGGGAGCTACGAGCAGTACTTC. The encoded protein is CATSRDFASGSYEQYF.

This clone was seen repeatedly, ten times or more. V is TRBV19 and J is TRBJ1-2; TRBD1 might be the D (6 bases). The germline V gene encodes CDR1 LNHDA and CDR2 SQIVND (reference sequence). The V gene lost 1 base and the J gene lost 4 bases, with 7 bases spanning the gap. The CDR3 spans 13 residues. CDR3 coding DNA: TGTGCCAGTAGTATAGGGGGGGCCTATGGCTACACCTTC. It codes for CASSIGGAYGYTF. The full variable domain, in which reference TRBV19 and TRBJ1-2 provide the parts outside the CDR3, is DGGITQSPKYLFRKEGQNVTLSCEQNLNHDAMYWYRQDPGQGLRLIYYSQIVNDFQKGDIAEGYSVSREKKESFPLTVTSAQKNPTAFYLCASSIGGAYGYTFGSGTRLTVV.

This clone occurred many times. The chain couples TRBV10-2 to TRBJ2-1; no clear D gene. V gave up 1 base and J gave up 1 base, with 8 bases separating them. The CDR3 sequence is 15 residues long. Germline V gene sequence: CDR1 WSHSY, CDR2 SAAADI. The CDR3, as DNA: TGCGCCAGCAGTGAGTTCGGGTCATCCTACAATGAGCAGTTCTTC. Residues: CASSEFGSSYNEQFF.

Ten or more counts support this clone. The V and J genes are TRBV7-8 and TRBJ2-5; D remains ambiguous. The germline V and J ends were trimmed by 5 bases and 1 base, with 11 bases remaining between them. Germline CDR1 reads SGHVS; CDR2 reads FQNEAQ. The CDR3 extends over 14 amino acids. CDR3 region: CASSRGRFQETQYF. The CDR3 bases are TGTGCCAGCAGCCGAGGACGGTTCCAAGAGACCCAGTACTTC.

This clone appeared many times. V and J are TRBV20-1 and TRBJ2-3, with 8 bases aligning to TRBD1. The CDR3 covers 16 residues. The V segment lost 0 bases and the J segment 6 bases; nucleotides outside the gene matches: 11. Per the germline V gene, CDR1 is DFQATT and CDR2 is SNEGSKA (reference sequence). DNA for the CDR3: TGCAGTGCTAGAGATCGGCAGGGGGCGAAGTGGGATACGCAGTATTTT. Residues: CSARDRQGAKWDTQYF.

Ten or more counts support this clone. CDR3 loop: CASSRTTRQYEQYF. For the CDR3, the DNA is TGTGCCAGTAGCCGAACCACGCGCCAATACGAGCAGTACTTC. The chain employs TRBV19 and TRBJ2-7, with unresolved D. The CDR3 sequence is 14 residues long. Trimming removed 6 bases from V and 4 bases from J, with 16 bases in between. Germline CDR1 reads LNHDA; CDR2 reads SQIVND (reference sequence).

Many counts were recorded for this clone. The chain employs TRBV14 and TRBJ2-7; 7 positions match TRBD2. Germline V gives CDR1 SGHDN, CDR2 FVKESK. This CDR3 comprises 15 residues. With 4 bases clipped from V and 5 bases from J, the junction kept 11 bases outside the gene matches. The CDR3 DNA follows: TGTGCCAGCAGCCTGGTAGCGGGCCTATCCAACGAGCAGTACTTC. This codes for CASSLVAGLSNEQYF.

The rearrangement uses TRBV5-6 and TRBJ1-2; unclear D gene. Trimming left V 6 bases short and J 7 bases short, with 13 bases between. CDR3 length: 12 residues. CDR1 and CDR2 from the germline V gene are SGHDT and YYEEEE. CDR3 nucleotides: TGTGCCAGCACCCCCCGGCTGGGTGGCTACACCTTC. Translation: CASTPRLGGYTF.

This clone has only a few counts. This sequence joins TRBV19 and TRBJ1-4; 10 positions agree with TRBD1. The CDR3 has 14 residues. CDR1 is LNHDA, CDR2 SQIVND, per germline (reference sequence). The ends lost 7 bases at V and 5 bases at J; junction bases unmatched: 4. CDR3 amino acids: CASTRQGANEKLFF. DNA for the CDR3: TGTGCCAGTACCAGACAGGGGGCAAATGAAAAACTGTTTTTT.

This clone appeared many times. This chain links TRBV5-6 with TRBJ2-7; TRBD1 might be the D (7 bases). This CDR3 has 15 amino acids. The V gene's germline CDR1 is SGHDT and CDR2 YYEEEE. V dropped 4 bases and J dropped 2 bases, with 16 bases sitting between them. CDR3 DNA: TGTGCCAGCAGCCCGGACAGCAGGGGGGCCTACGAGCAGTACTTC. Its translation: CASSPDSRGAYEQYF.

This clone was found many times. Other DNA sequences of this sample code for an identical CDR3. The V gene is TRBV2, the J gene TRBJ1-5; D remains unclear. V was clipped by 6 bases and J by 0 bases, with 12 bases between them. Germline V gives CDR1 SNHLY, CDR2 FYNNEI. The CDR3 contains 15 residues. The CDR3: CASRRAADSNQPQHF. CDR3 DNA: TGTGCCAGCAGGAGGGCAGCCGATAGCAATCAGCCCCAGCATTTT.

In its sample, this clone was seen many times. V and J are TRBV5-1 and TRBJ2-7; 10 bases align to TRBD1. There are 15 residues in the CDR3. V lost 4 bases, J lost 3 bases, and 7 bases stayed unmatched. In germline, CDR1 is SGHRS, CDR2 YFSETQ. The CDR3: CASSPKGTGDYEQYF. CDR3 DNA: TGCGCCAGCAGCCCCAAGGGGACAGGGGACTACGAGCAGTACTTC. Complete variable domain (other parts from reference TRBV5-1 and TRBJ2-7): KAGVTQTPRYLIKTRGQQVTLSCSPISGHRSVSWYQQTPGQGLQFLFEYFSETQRNKGNFPGRFSGRQFSNSRSEMNVSTLELGDSALYLCASSPKGTGDYEQYFGPGTRLTVT.